This is a list of T cell receptor beta chains from one sample in a study of shared clonotypes between healthy human individuals. Clones were read by immunoSEQ multiplex PCR, and TCRdb kept only the in-frame ones, dropping some. This sample has about 870,000 clones, with 80% to 95% found just once. Sequencing input: naive CD8+ T cells sorted from blood. The receptors stem from a man aged 25 to 40 in good health. The CDR3 runs from the conserved cysteine through the conserved F or W. Each record gives: V gene, J gene, clone size, D gene, CDR3 protein, CDR3 DNA. The D gene is left open where the match is weak. Some rows have no size entry. The others give once, few or many, or a class for an expanded clone.

>TRBV28|TRBJ2-3|-|TRBD2
CASSSPYVTGLAGVTDTQYF
TGTGCCAGCAGTTCCCCCTACGTAACCGGACTAGCGGGAGTAACAGATACGCAGTATTTT
>TRBV28|TRBJ2-7|-|TRBD1
CASSPAGTGLGTYEQYF
TGTGCCAGCAGCCCTGCCGGGACAGGGTTGGGTACCTACGAGCAGTACTTC
>TRBV9|TRBJ1-4|-|TRBD1
CASSVQGATNEKLFF
TGTGCCAGCAGCGTTCAGGGGGCAACTAATGAAAAACTGTTTTTT
>TRBV9|TRBJ1-3|once|TRBD1
CASSEGTGEVDTIYF
TGTGCCAGCAGCGAGGGGACAGGGGAGGTGGACACCATATATTTT
>TRBV14|TRBJ1-2|-|-
CASSDRTANYGYTF
TGTGCCAGCAGCGATCGGACCGCGAACTATGGCTACACCTTC
>TRBV10-2|TRBJ2-7|-|-
CASSDMVVAYEQYF
TGCGCCAGCAGTGACATGGTGGTGGCGTACGAGCAGTACTTC
>TRBV7-9|TRBJ2-1|-|-
CASREPAGGEQFF
TGTGCCAGCAGAGAGCCAGCCGGCGGTGAGCAGTTCTTC
>TRBV29-1|TRBJ1-1|-|-
CSVDDENTEAFF
TGCAGCGTTGATGATGAAAACACTGAAGCTTTCTTT
>TRBV7-9|TRBJ2-2|few|-
CASSLLKRNTGELFF
TGTGCCAGCAGCTTATTGAAGCGGAACACCGGGGAGCTGTTTTTT
>TRBV7-9|TRBJ1-1|-|-
CASSLDATGTVNTEAFF
TGTGCCAGCAGCTTAGATGCAACCGGGACGGTGAACACTGAAGCTTTCTTT
>TRBV10-1|TRBJ2-7|-|-
CASSEGSAFPNEQYF
TGCGCCAGCAGTGAGGGCTCTGCCTTCCCCAACGAGCAGTACTTC
>TRBV10-3|TRBJ1-1|-|-
CAIRTGNTEAFF
TGTGCCATCAGGACAGGAAACACTGAAGCTTTCTTT
>TRBV6-5|TRBJ1-1|-|-
CASSAFRRGEAFF
TGTGCCAGCAGCGCATTCCGACGGGGTGAAGCTTTCTTT
>TRBV10-1|TRBJ2-3|-|TRBD2
CASSSRTSGTDTQYF
TGCGCCAGCAGTTCCCGGACTAGCGGCACAGATACGCAGTATTTT
>TRBV28|TRBJ1-4|-|-
CASTNPGGLGEKLFF
TGTGCCAGCACCAACCCCGGGGGGCTTGGAGAAAAACTGTTTTTT
>TRBV14|TRBJ1-5|few|-
CASSQEHGQPQHF
TGTGCCAGCAGCCAAGAACATGGACAGCCCCAGCATTTT
>TRBV11-2|TRBJ1-1|-|TRBD1
CASSITGVGTEAFF
TGTGCCAGCAGCATCACAGGGGTCGGCACTGAAGCTTTCTTT
>TRBV5-6|TRBJ2-1|-|TRBD2
CASSGLYTSGYNEQFF
TGTGCCAGCAGCGGCCTTTATACTAGCGGGTACAATGAGCAGTTCTTC
>TRBV4-2|TRBJ2-3|-|-
CASSQVSTDTQYF
TGTGCCAGCAGCCAAGTAAGCACAGATACGCAGTATTTT
>TRBV6-1|TRBJ2-1|-|TRBD2
CASSATLAGEQFF
TGTGCCAGCAGCGCGACACTAGCGGGTGAGCAGTTCTTC
>TRBV11-2|TRBJ1-5|-|-
CASSHAGQPQHF
TGTGCCAGCAGCCACGCCGGGCAGCCCCAGCATTTT
>TRBV9|TRBJ2-5|-|TRBD2
CASSVGSGRGETQYF
TGTGCCAGCAGCGTAGGTAGCGGGAGAGGGGAGACCCAGTACTTC
>TRBV4-1|TRBJ1-2|-|-
CASSRVGLTNYGYTF
TGCGCCAGCAGCCGGGTGGGTTTGACTAACTATGGCTACACCTTC